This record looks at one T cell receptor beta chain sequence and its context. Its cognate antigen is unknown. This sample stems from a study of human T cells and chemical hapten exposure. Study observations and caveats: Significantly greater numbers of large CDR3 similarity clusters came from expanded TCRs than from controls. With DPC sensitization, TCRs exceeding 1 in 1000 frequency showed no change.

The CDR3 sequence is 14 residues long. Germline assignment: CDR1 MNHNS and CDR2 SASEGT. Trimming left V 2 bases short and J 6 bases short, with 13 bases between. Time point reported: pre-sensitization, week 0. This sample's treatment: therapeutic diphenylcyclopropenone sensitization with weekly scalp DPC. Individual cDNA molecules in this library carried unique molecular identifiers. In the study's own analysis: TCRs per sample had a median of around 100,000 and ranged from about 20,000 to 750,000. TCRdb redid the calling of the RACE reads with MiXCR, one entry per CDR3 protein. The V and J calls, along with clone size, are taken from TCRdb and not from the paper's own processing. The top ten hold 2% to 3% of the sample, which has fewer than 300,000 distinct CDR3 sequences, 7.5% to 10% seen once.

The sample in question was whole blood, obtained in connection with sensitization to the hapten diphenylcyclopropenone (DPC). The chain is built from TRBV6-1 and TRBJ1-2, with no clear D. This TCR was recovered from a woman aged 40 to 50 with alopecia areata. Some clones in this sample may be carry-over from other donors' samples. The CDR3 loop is CASSEIAGSHGYTF. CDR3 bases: TGTGCCAGCAGTGAAATAGCGGGGAGCCATGGCTACACCTTC.